Listed here is a single T cell receptor beta chain. Its antigen is undetermined. Produced via immunoSEQ multiplex PCR; TCRdb's table is partial and in-frame only. The table has more than 400,000 clones, around 90% seen once. As for treatment: about 20 received Ad26.COV2.S at low or high dose, single or two shots; about 5 received placebo; per-sample allocation not given. Sample collection was performed on day 63 after the first vaccine or placebo injection. This Boston cohort included adults aged 18-55 years. An Ad26 vector expressing Wuhan-strain SARS-CoV-2 spike constituted the vaccine. The entry originates in a study of Ad26.COV2.S vaccination and SARS-CoV-2 variants. Study-level results: Recipients of either vaccine or placebo displayed similar breadth of non-spike TCRs. It is possible that the TCR breadth and depth analyses underestimated the total T cell responses.

The CDR3 length is 14 residues. The V end lost 6 bases, the J end lost 7 bases, and 18 bases lay between the germline ends. CDR1 and CDR2 (germline): LGHDT, YNNKEL (reference sequence). The chain joins TRBV3-1 (or the pseudogene TRBV3-2) to TRBJ1-2; tentative D call: TRBD1 (6 bases). Sequencing used peripheral blood, obtained in a trial of Ad26.COV2.S vaccine versus placebo. The receptor comes from a person aged 18-60 years who received the Ad26.COV2.S COVID-19 vaccine or a placebo. CDR3 residues: CASSPTGRSSGYTF. CDR3 DNA: TGTGCCAGCAGTCCGACAGGACGGAGTAGTGGCTACACCTTC.